The rows below give T cell receptor beta chains drawn from one sample of a study of T cells in Graves' hyperthyroidism and ophthalmopathy. Using its own MiXCR run on the multiplex PCR reads, TCRdb lists one record per CDR3 protein. This sample yields around 610,000 distinct CDR3 sequences, of which around 15% are seen a single time; over 3.5% belongs to the top ten. The sequencing input was blood. The receptors were sampled from a woman aged 40 to 49 with Graves' ophthalmopathy. The conserved cysteine and the conserved F or W are not part of the CDR3 here. D genes are given only for firm matches. A row's size may be missing; if present it is once, few, many or a size class.

CDR3: ATSDWAGTEAF; V: TRBV24-1; J: TRBJ1-1; size: many; D: NA
CDR3: ASSSTGSSGYT; V: TRBV5-1; J: TRBJ1-2; size: many; D: TRBD1
CDR3: ASSLNGGLSFYYEQY; V: TRBV11-2; J: TRBJ2-7; size: many; D: NA
CDR3: ASSTTGTGESPLH; V: TRBV6-2/TRBV6-3; J: TRBJ1-6; size: many; D: TRBD1
CDR3: ANRARSSSGELF; V: TRBV7-8; J: TRBJ2-2; size: many; D: NA
CDR3: AISADSYSNQPQH; V: TRBV10-3; J: TRBJ1-5; size: many; D: NA
CDR3: ATSRDAGTSGQETQY; V: TRBV15; J: TRBJ2-5; size: many; D: TRBD2
CDR3: ASSRQYEAF; V: TRBV28; J: TRBJ1-1; size: many; D: NA
CDR3: ASSDSRDNQETQY; V: TRBV25-1; J: TRBJ2-5; size: many; D: NA
CDR3: ASSEGRGKYEQY; V: TRBV25-1; J: TRBJ2-7; size: NA; D: NA
CDR3: ASSGNRVHEQY; V: TRBV7-2; J: TRBJ2-7; size: many; D: NA
CDR3: ASSTSRQAGSYEQY; V: TRBV6-1; J: TRBJ2-7; size: many; D: NA
CDR3: SASQLAGGEQY; V: TRBV20-1; J: TRBJ2-7; size: many; D: TRBD2
CDR3: ASSLGASGGRDYT; V: TRBV11-2; J: TRBJ1-2; size: many; D: NA
CDR3: ATSMQTGNTIY; V: TRBV15; J: TRBJ1-3; size: many; D: NA
CDR3: ASSLFGQAEFYEQY; V: TRBV27; J: TRBJ2-7; size: few; D: NA
CDR3: ASSSGTGRNTQETQY; V: TRBV5-1; J: TRBJ2-5; size: NA; D: TRBD1
CDR3: ASLAGQGNQPQH; V: TRBV6-1; J: TRBJ1-5; size: NA; D: TRBD1
CDR3: ASSLRTDEQY; V: TRBV7-2; J: TRBJ2-7; size: many; D: NA
CDR3: ASISTGGASPQH; V: TRBV28; J: TRBJ1-5; size: many; D: TRBD1
CDR3: ASSIDTGSTMNTEAF; V: TRBV19; J: TRBJ1-1; size: many; D: NA
CDR3: ASSFRTGNSPLH; V: TRBV27; J: TRBJ1-6; size: many; D: TRBD1
CDR3: SAREGTSYEQY; V: TRBV20-1; J: TRBJ2-7; size: many; D: NA
CDR3: ANPPLDTNYGYT; V: TRBV12-3/TRBV12-4; J: TRBJ1-2; size: NA; D: NA
CDR3: SATEGRDEQY; V: TRBV20-1; J: TRBJ2-7; size: many; D: NA
CDR3: ASSSHGADDPYEQY; V: TRBV7-8; J: TRBJ2-7; size: many; D: NA
CDR3: SVVGTGNSYEQY; V: TRBV29-1; J: TRBJ2-7; size: many; D: TRBD1
CDR3: ASRKLALTTYEQY; V: TRBV28; J: TRBJ2-7; size: many; D: TRBD2
CDR3: AIRGTGQAYEQY; V: TRBV10-3; J: TRBJ2-7; size: many; D: TRBD1
CDR3: ASSIGSQGGNQPQH; V: TRBV19; J: TRBJ1-5; size: many; D: NA
CDR3: ASSGDTREALAQY; V: TRBV12-3/TRBV12-4; J: TRBJ2-5; size: many; D: NA
CDR3: ASSFKLGQGSYEQY; V: TRBV12-3/TRBV12-4; J: TRBJ2-7; size: NA; D: NA
CDR3: ASSSRHPGETQY; V: TRBV27; J: TRBJ2-5; size: many; D: NA